The text below deals with one TCR beta chain. Repertoires were generated with immunoSEQ multiplex PCR, while TCRdb's copy carries only in-frame clones and drops some. The sample records around 51,000 clones, around 80% being singletons. This sample is drawn from a study of control samples from healthy donors and cancer patients. The CDR3 runs 11 residues. Germline CDR1 SEHNR, CDR2 FQNEAQ (reference sequence). The ends were cut back, 1 base at V and 6 bases at J, with 0 bases in the middle. The sequencing sample was made of blood. The chain recombines TRBV7-9 with TRBJ1-4, with D uncertain. This sequence originates from a man aged 65-85 years in good health. Here the CDR3 reads CASSLDEKLFF. The CDR3 bases are TGTGCCAGCAGCTTAGATGAAAAACTGTTTTTT.